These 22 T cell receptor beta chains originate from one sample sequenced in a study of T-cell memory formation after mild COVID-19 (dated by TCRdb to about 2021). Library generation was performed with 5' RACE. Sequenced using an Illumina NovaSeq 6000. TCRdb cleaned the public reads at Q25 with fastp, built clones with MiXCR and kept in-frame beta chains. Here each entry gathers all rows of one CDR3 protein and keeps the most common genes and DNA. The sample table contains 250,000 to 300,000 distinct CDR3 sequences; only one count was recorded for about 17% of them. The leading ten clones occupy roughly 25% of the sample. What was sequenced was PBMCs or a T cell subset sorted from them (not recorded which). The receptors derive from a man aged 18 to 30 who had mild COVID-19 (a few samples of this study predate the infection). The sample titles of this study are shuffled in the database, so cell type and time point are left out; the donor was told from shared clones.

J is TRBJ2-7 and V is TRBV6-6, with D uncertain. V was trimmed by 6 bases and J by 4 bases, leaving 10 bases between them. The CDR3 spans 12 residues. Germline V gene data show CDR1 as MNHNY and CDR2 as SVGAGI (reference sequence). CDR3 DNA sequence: TGTGCCAGCAGCTTCGACACTTACGAGCAGTACTTC. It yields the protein CASSFDTYEQYF.

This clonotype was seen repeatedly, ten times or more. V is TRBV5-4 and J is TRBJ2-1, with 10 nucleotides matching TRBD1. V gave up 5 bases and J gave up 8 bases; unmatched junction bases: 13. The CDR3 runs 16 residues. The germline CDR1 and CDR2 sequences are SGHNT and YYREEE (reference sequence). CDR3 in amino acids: CASSSLSGTGVDEQFF. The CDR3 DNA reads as TGTGCCAGCAGTTCCCTATCCGGGACAGGGGTGGATGAGCAGTTCTTC. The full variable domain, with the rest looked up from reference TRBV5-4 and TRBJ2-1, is ETGVTQSPTHLIKTRGQQVTLRCSSQSGHNTVSWYQQALGQGPQFIFQYYREEENGRGNFPPRFSGLQFPNYSSELNVNALELDDSALYLCASSSLSGTGVDEQFFGPGTRLTVL.

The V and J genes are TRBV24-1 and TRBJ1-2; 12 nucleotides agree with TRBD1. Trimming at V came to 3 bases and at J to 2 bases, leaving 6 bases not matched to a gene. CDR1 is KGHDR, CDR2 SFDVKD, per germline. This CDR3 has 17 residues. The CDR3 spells CATSDPTGTGGNYGYTF. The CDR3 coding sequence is TGTGCCACCAGTGATCCAACCGGGACAGGGGGCAACTATGGCTACACCTTC.

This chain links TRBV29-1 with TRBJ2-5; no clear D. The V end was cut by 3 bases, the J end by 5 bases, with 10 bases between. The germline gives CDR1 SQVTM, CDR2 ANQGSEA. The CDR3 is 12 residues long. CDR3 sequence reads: CSVDLKWETQYF. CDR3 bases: TGCAGCGTTGATCTTAAGTGGGAGACCCAGTACTTC. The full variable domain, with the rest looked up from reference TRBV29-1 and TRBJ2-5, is SAVISQKPSRDICQRGTSLTIQCQVDSQVTMMFWYRQQPGQSLTLIATANQGSEATYESGFVIDKFPISRPNLTFSTLTVSNMSPEDSSIYLCSVDLKWETQYFGPGTRLLVL.

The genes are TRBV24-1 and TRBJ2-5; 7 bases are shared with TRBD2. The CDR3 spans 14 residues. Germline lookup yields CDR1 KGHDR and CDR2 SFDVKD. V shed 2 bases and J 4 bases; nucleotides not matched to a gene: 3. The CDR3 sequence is CATSDSREGETQYF. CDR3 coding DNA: TGTGCCACCAGTGATTCAAGGGAGGGAGAGACCCAGTACTTC.

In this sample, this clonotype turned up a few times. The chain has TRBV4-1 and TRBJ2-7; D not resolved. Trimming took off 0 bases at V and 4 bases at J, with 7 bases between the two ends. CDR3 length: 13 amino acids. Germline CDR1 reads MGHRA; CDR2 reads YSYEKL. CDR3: CASSQEPDYEQYF. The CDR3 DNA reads TGCGCCAGCAGCCAAGAACCCGATTACGAGCAGTACTTC.

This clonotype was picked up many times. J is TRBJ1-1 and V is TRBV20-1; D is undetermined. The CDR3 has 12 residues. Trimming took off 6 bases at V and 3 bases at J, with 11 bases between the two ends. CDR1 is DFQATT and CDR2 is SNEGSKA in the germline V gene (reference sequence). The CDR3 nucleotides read TGCAGTGCCCGCCCCCCAGACACTGAAGCTTTCTTT. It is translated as CSARPPDTEAFF.

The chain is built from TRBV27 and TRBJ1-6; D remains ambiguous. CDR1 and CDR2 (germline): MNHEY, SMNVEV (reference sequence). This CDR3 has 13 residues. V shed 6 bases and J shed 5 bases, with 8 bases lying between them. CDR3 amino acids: CASSRPDNSPLHF. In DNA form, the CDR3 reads TGTGCCAGCAGCCGCCCCGATAATTCACCCCTCCACTTT.

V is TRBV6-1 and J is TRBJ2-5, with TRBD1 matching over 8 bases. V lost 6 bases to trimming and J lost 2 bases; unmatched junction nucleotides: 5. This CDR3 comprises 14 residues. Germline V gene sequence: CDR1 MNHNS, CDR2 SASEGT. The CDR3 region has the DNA TGTGCCAGCAGGAGGGACAGGTTACAAGAGACCCAGTACTTC. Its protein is CASRRDRLQETQYF.

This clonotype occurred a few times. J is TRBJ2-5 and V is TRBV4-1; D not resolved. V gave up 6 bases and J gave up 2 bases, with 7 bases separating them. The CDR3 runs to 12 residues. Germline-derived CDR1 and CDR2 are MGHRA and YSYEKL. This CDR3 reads CASSSKQETQYF. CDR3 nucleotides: TGCGCCAGCAGTTCTAAACAAGAGACCCAGTACTTC.

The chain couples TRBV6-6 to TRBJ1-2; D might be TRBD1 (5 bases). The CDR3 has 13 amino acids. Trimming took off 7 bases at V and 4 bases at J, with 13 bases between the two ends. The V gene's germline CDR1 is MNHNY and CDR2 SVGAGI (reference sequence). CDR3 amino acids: CASTLTGFYGYTF. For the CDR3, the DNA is TGTGCCAGCACCCTCACAGGCTTCTATGGCTACACCTTC.

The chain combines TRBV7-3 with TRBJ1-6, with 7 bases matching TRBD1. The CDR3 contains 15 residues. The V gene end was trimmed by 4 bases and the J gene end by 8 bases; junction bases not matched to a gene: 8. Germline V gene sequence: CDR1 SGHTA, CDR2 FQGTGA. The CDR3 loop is CASSSSGTAYSPLHF. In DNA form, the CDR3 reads TGTGCCAGCAGCTCCTCCGGGACAGCGTATTCACCCCTCCACTTT.

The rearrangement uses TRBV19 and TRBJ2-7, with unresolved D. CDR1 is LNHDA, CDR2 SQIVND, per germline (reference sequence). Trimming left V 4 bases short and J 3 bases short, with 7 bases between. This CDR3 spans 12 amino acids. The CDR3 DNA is TGTGCCAGTAGTAATAGACTCTACGAGCAGTACTTC. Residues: CASSNRLYEQYF.

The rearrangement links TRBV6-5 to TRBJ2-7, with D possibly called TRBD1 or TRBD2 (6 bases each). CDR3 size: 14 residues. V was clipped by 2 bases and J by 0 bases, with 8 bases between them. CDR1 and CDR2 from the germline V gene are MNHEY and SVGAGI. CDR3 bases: TGTGCCAGCAGTTACAAGGGGGGCTCCTACGAGCAGTACGTC. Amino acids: CASSYKGGSYEQYV.

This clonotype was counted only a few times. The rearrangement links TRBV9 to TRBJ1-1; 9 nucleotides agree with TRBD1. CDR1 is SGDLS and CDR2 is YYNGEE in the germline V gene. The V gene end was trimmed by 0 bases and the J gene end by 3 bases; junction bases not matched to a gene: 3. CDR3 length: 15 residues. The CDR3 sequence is CASSVEGQGYTEAFF. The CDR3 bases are TGTGCCAGCAGCGTAGAAGGACAGGGGTACACTGAAGCTTTCTTT.

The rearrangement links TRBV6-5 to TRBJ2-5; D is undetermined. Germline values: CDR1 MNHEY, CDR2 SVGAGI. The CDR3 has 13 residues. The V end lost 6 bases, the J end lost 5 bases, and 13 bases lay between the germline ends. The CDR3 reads CASRPRRLETQYF. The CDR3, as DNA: TGTGCCAGCAGGCCCCGTCGGTTGGAGACCCAGTACTTC.

The CDR3 region is CASSQDLHSGGESIQYF. As DNA, the CDR3 is TGTGCCAGCAGCCAGGACCTACATAGCGGGGGAGAAAGCATTCAGTACTTC. The J gene is TRBJ2-4, the V gene TRBV4-2; 9 bases align to TRBD2. J was trimmed by 9 bases and V by 3 bases; bases with no gene match: 15. From germline, CDR1 is LGHNA and CDR2 YNFKEQ. This CDR3 region has 17 residues.

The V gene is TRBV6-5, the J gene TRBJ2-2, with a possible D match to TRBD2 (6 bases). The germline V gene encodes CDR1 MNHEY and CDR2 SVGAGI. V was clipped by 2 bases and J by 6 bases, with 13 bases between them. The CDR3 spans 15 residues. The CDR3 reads CASSYRDFVSGELFF. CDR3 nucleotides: TGTGCCAGCAGTTACAGGGACTTCGTTTCCGGGGAGCTGTTTTTT.

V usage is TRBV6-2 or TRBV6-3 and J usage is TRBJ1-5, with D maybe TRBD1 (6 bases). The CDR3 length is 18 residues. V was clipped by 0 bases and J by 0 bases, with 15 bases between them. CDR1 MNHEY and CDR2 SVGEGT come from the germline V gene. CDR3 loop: CASSYSPQGLASNQPQHF. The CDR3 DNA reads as TGTGCCAGCAGTTACTCGCCGCAGGGGTTGGCTAGCAATCAGCCCCAGCATTTT.

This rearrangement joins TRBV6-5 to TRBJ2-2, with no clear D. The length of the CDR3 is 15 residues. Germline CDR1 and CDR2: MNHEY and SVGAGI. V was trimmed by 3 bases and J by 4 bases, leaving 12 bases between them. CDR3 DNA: TGTGCCAGCAGTTATCAGGCCGATAGCACCGGGGAGCTGTTTTTT. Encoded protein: CASSYQADSTGELFF.

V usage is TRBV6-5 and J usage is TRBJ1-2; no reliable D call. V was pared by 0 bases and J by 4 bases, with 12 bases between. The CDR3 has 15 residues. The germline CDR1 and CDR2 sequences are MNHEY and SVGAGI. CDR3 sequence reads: CASSYSSGFGYGYTF. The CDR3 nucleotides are TGTGCCAGCAGTTACTCGTCGGGATTCGGCTATGGCTACACCTTC.

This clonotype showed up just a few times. The DNA for the CDR3 is TGCGCCAGCAGCTTGAGGGCCCCTAACTATGGCTACACCTTC. Protein product: CASSLRAPNYGYTF. The rearrangement uses TRBV5-1 and TRBJ1-2; no reliable D call. The CDR3 is made up of 14 amino acids. Germline loops: CDR1 SGHRS, CDR2 YFSETQ. Trimming pared 1 base from V and 0 bases from J, leaving 7 bases between.